This paragraph reports one T cell receptor beta chain. Profiled with immunoSEQ multiplex PCR; TCRdb holds only in-frame clones, not every one. The table includes just under 95,000 clones, around 92% detected once. This sample is part of a study of T cell changes during pregnancy in multiple sclerosis. From germline, CDR1 is SGHRS and CDR2 YFSETQ. V lost 3 bases, J lost 3 bases, and 16 bases lay in between. The CDR3 is made up of 16 amino acids. The clonotype originates from a female donor with multiple sclerosis, enrolled in a pregnancy study. The chain couples TRBV5-1 to TRBJ1-3; D may be TRBD1 (6 bases). The source was peripheral blood, collected in the first trimester of pregnancy. This CDR3 reads CASSWDDRRSGNTIYF. The CDR3, as DNA: TGCGCCAGCAGCTGGGACGACAGGCGTAGTGGAAACACCATATATTTT.